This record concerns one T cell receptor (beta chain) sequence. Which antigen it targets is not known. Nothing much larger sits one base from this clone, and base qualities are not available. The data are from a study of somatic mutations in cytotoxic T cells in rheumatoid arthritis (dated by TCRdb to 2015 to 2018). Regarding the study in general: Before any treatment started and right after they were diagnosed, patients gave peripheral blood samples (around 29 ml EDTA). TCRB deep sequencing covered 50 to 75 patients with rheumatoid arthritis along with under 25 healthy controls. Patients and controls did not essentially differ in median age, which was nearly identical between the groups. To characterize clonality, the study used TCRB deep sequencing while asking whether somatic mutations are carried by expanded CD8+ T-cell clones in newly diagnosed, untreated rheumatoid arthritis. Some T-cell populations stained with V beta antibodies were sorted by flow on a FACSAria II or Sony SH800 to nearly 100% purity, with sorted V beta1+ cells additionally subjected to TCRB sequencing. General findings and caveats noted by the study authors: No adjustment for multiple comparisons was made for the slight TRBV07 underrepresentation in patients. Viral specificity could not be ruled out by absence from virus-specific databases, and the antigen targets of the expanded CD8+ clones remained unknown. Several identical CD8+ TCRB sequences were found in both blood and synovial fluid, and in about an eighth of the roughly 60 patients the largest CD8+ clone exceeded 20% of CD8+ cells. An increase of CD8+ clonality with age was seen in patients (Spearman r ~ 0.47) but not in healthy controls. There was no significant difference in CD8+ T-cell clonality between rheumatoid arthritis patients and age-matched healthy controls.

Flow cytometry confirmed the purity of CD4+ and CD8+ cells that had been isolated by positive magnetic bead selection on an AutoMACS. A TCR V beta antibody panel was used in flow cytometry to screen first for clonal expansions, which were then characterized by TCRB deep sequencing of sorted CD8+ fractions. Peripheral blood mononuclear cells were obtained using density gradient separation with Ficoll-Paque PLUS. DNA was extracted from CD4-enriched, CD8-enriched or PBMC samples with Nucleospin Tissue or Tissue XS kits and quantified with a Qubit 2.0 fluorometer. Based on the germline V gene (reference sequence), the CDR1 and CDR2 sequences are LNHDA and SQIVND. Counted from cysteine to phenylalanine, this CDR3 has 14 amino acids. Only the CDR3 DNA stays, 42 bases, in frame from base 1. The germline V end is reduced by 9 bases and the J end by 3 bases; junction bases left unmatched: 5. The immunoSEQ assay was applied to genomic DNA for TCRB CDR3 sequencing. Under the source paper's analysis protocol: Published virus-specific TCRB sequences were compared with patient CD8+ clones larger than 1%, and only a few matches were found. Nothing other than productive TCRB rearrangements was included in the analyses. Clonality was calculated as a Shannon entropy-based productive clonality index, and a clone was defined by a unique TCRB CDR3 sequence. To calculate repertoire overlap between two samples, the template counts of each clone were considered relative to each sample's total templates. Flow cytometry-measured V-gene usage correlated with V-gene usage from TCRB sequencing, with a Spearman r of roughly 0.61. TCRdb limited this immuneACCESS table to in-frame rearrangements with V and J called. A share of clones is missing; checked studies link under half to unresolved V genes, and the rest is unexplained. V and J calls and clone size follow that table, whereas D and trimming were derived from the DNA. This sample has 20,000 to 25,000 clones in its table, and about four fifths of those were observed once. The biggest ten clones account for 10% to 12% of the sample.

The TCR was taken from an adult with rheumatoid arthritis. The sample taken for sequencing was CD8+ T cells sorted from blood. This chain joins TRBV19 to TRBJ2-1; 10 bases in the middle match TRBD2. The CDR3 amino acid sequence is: CASSGTSVYNEQFF. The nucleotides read TGTGCCAGCTCCGGGACTAGCGTCTACAATGAGCAGTTCTTC.